This TCR beta chain appears in the sequencing data of a study of T cell repertoires in cytomegalovirus infection. Study overall: Public TCR beta signatures provided an indication of both CMV infection and a matching HLA type. Study-level points and caveats: It was HLA-C-restricted CMV-specific TCR beta clonotypes that dominated the response ex vivo. The cumulative frequency of public TCR beta families distinguished individuals who carried CMV together with the relevant HLA.

This clonotype was picked up a small number of times. No antigen is known for it. TCRdb reprocessed the reads via MiXCR and lists one record per CDR3 protein. The sample lists hundreds of thousands of distinct CDR3 sequences; about 42% were seen once. Trimming took off 3 bases at V and 5 bases at J, with 17 bases between the two ends. CDR1 SGHTA and CDR2 FQGNSA come from the germline V gene. This CDR3 is 15 amino acids long. The sample consisted of cultured PBMCs, taken from culture after CMV antigen stimulation. This chain links TRBV7-2 with TRBJ2-7; D call uncertain. The receptor comes from a human donor in good health (CMV status not recorded). Some clones in this sample may be carry-over from other donors' samples. This CDR3 is CASSLRHPSVDEQYF. CDR3 bases: TGTGCCAGCAGCTTGAGGCACCCCAGTGTAGACGAGCAGTACTTC. The full variable domain, with the rest looked up from reference TRBV7-2 and TRBJ2-7, is GAGVSQSPSNKVTEKGKDVELRCDPISGHTALYWYRQSLGQGLEFLIYFQGNSAPDKSGLPSDRFSAERTGGSVSTLTIQRTQQEDSAVYLCASSLRHPSVDEQYFGPGTRLTVT.